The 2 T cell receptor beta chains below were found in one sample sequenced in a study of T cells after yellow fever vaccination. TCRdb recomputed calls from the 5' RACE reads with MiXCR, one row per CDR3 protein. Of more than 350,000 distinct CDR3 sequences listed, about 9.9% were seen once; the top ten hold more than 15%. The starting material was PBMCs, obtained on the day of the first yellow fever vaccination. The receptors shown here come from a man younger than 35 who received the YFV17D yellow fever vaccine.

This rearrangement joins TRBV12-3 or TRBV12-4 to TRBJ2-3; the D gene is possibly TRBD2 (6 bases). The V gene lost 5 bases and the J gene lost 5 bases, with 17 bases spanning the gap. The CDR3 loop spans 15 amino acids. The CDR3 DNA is TGTGCCAGCAGTCATCGCGGGGCTTACATAGATACGCAGTATTTT. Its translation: CASSHRGAYIDTQYF.

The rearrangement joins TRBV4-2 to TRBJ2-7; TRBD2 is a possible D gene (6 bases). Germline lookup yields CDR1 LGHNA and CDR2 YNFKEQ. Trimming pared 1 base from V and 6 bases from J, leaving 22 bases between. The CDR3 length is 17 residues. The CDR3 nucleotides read TGTGCCAGCAGCCAAGTCGGGACTTCACACTTCAGCGGCGAGCAGTACTTC. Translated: CASSQVGTSHFSGEQYF.